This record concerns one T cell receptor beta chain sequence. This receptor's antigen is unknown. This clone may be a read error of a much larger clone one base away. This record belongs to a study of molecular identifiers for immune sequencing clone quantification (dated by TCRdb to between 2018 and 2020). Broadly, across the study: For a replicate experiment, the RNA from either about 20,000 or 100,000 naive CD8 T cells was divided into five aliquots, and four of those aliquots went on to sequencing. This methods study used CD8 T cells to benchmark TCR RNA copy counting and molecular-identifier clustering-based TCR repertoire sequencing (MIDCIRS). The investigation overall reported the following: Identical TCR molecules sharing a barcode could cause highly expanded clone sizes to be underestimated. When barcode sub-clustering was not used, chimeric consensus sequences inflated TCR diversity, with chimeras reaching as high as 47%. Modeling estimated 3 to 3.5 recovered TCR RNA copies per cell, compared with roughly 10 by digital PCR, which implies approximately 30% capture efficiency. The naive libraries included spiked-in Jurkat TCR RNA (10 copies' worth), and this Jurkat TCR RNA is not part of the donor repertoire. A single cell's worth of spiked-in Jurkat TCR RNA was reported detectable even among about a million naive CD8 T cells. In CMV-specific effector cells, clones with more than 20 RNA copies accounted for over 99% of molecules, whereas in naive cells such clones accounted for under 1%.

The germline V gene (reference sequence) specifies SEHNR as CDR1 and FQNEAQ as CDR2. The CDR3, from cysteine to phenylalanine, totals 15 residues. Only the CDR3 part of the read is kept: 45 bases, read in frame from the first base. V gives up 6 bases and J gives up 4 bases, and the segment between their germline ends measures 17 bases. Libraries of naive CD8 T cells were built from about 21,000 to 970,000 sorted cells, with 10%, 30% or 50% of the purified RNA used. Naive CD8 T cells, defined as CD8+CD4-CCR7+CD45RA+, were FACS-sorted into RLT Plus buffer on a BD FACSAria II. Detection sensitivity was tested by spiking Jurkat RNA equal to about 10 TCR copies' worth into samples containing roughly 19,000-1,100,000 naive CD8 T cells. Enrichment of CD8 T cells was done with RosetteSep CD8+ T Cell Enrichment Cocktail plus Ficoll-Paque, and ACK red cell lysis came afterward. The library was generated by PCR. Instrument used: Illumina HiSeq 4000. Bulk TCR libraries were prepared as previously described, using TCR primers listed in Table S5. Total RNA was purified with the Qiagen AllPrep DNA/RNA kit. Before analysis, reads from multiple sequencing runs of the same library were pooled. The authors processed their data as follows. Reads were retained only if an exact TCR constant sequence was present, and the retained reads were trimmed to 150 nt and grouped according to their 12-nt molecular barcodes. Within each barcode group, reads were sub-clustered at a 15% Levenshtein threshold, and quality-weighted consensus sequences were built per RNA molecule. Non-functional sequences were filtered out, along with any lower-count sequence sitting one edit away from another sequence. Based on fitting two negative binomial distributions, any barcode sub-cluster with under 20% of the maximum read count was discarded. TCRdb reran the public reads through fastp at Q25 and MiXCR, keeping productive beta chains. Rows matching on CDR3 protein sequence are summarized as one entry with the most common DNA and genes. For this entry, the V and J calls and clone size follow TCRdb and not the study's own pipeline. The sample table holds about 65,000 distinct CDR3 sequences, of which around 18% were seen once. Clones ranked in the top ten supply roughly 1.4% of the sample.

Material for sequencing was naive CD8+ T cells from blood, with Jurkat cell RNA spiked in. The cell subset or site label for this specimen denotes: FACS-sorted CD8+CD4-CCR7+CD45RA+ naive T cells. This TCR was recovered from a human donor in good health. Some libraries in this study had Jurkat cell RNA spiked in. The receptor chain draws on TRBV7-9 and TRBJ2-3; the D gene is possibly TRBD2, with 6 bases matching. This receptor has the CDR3 CASRFGRGCSDTQYF. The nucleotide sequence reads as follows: TGTGCCAGCAGGTTCGGGAGAGGGTGCTCAGATACGCAGTATTTT.